What follows are 28 T cell receptor beta chains derived from one specimen sequenced in a study of T-cell reconstitution after alpha-beta-depleted transplantation in children. Construction of the TCRbeta library involved unique molecular identifiers. Each CDR3 protein is one row after TCRdb ran MiXCR on the PCR reads. The table records roughly 170,000 distinct CDR3 sequences, around 7% of them present only once. Sequenced here: PBMCs from the stem cell graft donor, sampled from the stem cell graft. The receptor set was obtained from a human donor who donated a stem cell graft to a child with Wiskott-Aldrich syndrome.

The chain combines TRBV5-1 with TRBJ1-4, with D maybe TRBD1 (6 bases). CDR1 and CDR2 from the germline V gene are SGHRS and YFSETQ. With 5 bases removed from V and 0 bases from J, the gap between germline ends came to 8 bases. The CDR3 totals 14 residues. Here the CDR3 DNA reads TGCGCCAGCAGACAGGGTGCAACTAATGAAAAACTGTTTTTT. Encoded protein: CASRQGATNEKLFF.

This clonotype was observed at least ten times. The chain joins TRBV4-1 to TRBJ2-3; D not resolved. CDR1 MGHRA and CDR2 YSYEKL come from the germline V gene. V lost 0 bases and J 6 bases, leaving 7 bases between the germline ends. The CDR3 runs 13 residues. CDR3 sequence (DNA): TGCGCCAGCAGCCAAGATCTATGGGATACGCAGTATTTT. Translation: CASSQDLWDTQYF.

The CDR3 loop reads CASSFSGDSYNEQFF. The CDR3 DNA follows: TGCGCCAGCAGCTTTAGCGGGGATTCCTACAATGAGCAGTTCTTC. The V gene is TRBV5-1, the J gene TRBJ2-1, with TRBD2 identical over 8 bases. Germline CDR1 and CDR2: SGHRS and YFSETQ. The CDR3 is 15 residues long. V shed 2 bases and J 1 base; nucleotides not matched to a gene: 2.

The J gene is TRBJ2-7, the V gene TRBV14; 7 bases are shared with TRBD2. Germline V gene data show CDR1 as SGHDN and CDR2 as FVKESK. The V and J ends lost 0 bases and 3 bases, in that order; junction bases with no gene match: 5. This CDR3 has 15 amino acids. CDR3 in DNA: TGTGCCAGCAGCCAAGAACTAGCGATAAACTACGAGCAGTACTTC. This codes for CASSQELAINYEQYF. The full variable domain, its missing parts supplied by reference TRBV14 and TRBJ2-7, is EAGVTQFPSHSVIEKGQTVTLRCDPISGHDNLYWYRRVMGKEIKFLLHFVKESKQDESGMPNNRFLAERTGGTYSTLKVQPAELEDSGVYFCASSQELAINYEQYFGPGTRLTVT.

In this sample, this clonotype turned up many times. This chain uses TRBV5-1 with TRBJ2-2; 8 nucleotides align to TRBD1. The CDR3 length is 14 residues. Germline trimming cut 0 bases from V and 5 bases from J; bases unmatched to any gene: 0. CDR1 is SGHRS, CDR2 YFSETQ, per germline. CDR3 nucleotide sequence: TGCGCCAGCAGCTTGGGACAGGGGACCGGGGAGCTGTTTTTT. Residues: CASSLGQGTGELFF. Full variable domain (rest looked up from reference TRBV5-1 and TRBJ2-2): KAGVTQTPRYLIKTRGQQVTLSCSPISGHRSVSWYQQTPGQGLQFLFEYFSETQRNKGNFPGRFSGRQFSNSRSEMNVSTLELGDSALYLCASSLGQGTGELFFGEGSRLTVL.

This clonotype showed up many times. This chain joins TRBV5-1 and TRBJ2-3, with D perhaps assigned TRBD1 or TRBD2 (5 bases each). CDR1 and CDR2 from the germline V gene are SGHRS and YFSETQ. V was pared by 2 bases and J by 2 bases, with 12 bases between. The CDR3 runs to 15 residues. The chain's CDR3 is CASSFRDGTTDTQYF. DNA for the CDR3: TGCGCCAGCAGCTTCCGGGACGGAACCACAGATACGCAGTATTTT.

Remarks on this clonotype: A read error is possible here, since a much larger clone lies one base away. The V call is TRBV29-1, the J call TRBJ2-1; 10 bases match TRBD2. V dropped 2 bases and J dropped 5; count of bases not matched to a gene: 6. The CDR3 totals 15 residues. Germline loops: CDR1 SQVTM, CDR2 ANQGSEA. CDR3 nucleotide sequence: TGCAGCGTTGAATTCTGGCTAGCGGGAGACAATGAGCAGTTCTTC. This gives the protein CSVEFWLAGDNEQFF.

In its sample, this clonotype was seen many times. The chain links TRBV5-1 to TRBJ2-1, with 7 bases identical to TRBD1. The length of the CDR3 is 15 residues. V gave up 0 bases and J gave up 6 bases; unmatched junction bases: 6. Germline CDR1 SGHRS, CDR2 YFSETQ. The CDR3 DNA follows: TGCGCCAGCAGCTTGGAACAGGGGCCCCCCAATGAGCAGTTCTTC. Its protein product is CASSLEQGPPNEQFF.

The rearrangement links TRBV2 to TRBJ1-4, with D maybe TRBD1 (6 bases). Trimming left V 6 bases short and J 5 bases short, with 16 bases between. Per germline, CDR1 SNHLY and CDR2 FYNNEI. The CDR3 length is 15 residues. CDR3: CASRRTEDRNEKLFF. For the CDR3, the DNA is TGTGCCAGCAGGAGGACAGAGGATCGAAATGAAAAACTGTTTTTT.

This clonotype occurred a few times. The chain couples TRBV20-1 to TRBJ2-2; D possibly corresponds to TRBD2 (7 bases). Looked up from germline, CDR1 is DFQATT and CDR2 is SNEGSKA (reference sequence). This CDR3 comprises 16 residues. Trimming left V 0 bases short and J 4 bases short, with 15 bases between. The CDR3 DNA sequence: TGCAGTGCTAGAGATACGAGGGAGGGGGTCACCGGGGAGCTGTTTTTT. Amino acids: CSARDTREGVTGELFF.

This clonotype was observed many times. The chain has TRBV12-3 or TRBV12-4 and TRBJ2-2; 8 nucleotides agree with TRBD1. This CDR3 comprises 17 residues. Trimming cost V 3 bases and J 6 bases; bases outside gene matches: 12. This CDR3 is CASSFSRGQAEAGELFF. The CDR3 DNA sequence: TGTGCCAGCAGTTTTAGCAGGGGACAGGCAGAGGCCGGGGAGCTGTTTTTT.

Many counts were recorded for this clonotype. The chain links TRBV11-2 to TRBJ2-1; the D gene could be TRBD1 or TRBD2 (6 bases each). CDR1 and CDR2 from the germline V gene are SGHAT and FQNNGV. This CDR3 has 17 residues. V was clipped by 5 bases and J by 0 bases, with 17 bases between them. The CDR3 sequence is CASSPTQGGGSYNEQFF. The DNA of the CDR3 is TGTGCCAGCAGCCCTACCCAAGGGGGAGGCTCCTACAATGAGCAGTTCTTC.

This clonotype was counted many times. V and J are TRBV29-1 and TRBJ1-1; D might be TRBD1 (5 bases). This CDR3 spans 11 amino acids. Germline CDR1 and CDR2: SQVTM and ANQGSEA. The germline V and J ends were trimmed by 6 bases and 6 bases, with 11 bases remaining between them. In DNA form, the CDR3 reads TGCAGCGTGGGGACGACGGCTGAAGCTTTCTTT. This codes for CSVGTTAEAFF.

Only a few counts were recorded for this clonotype. The chain is built from TRBV30 and TRBJ2-1, with D perhaps TRBD2 (6 bases). Germline assignment: CDR1 GTSNPN and CDR2 SVGIG (reference sequence). The CDR3 consists of 14 residues. Trimming removed 2 bases from V and 11 bases from J, with 19 bases in between. CDR3 amino acids: CAWSRLGGNDKQFF. CDR3 coding DNA: TGTGCCTGGAGTCGCCTAGGAGGGAATGATAAGCAGTTCTTC.

This clonotype was detected ten times or more. The chain couples TRBV3-1 to TRBJ2-7; no firm D call. V gave up 0 bases and J gave up 5 bases, with 5 bases separating them. Germline CDR1 LGHDT, CDR2 YNNKEL (reference sequence). The length of the CDR3 is 12 residues. The CDR3 protein is CASSQDRDEQYF. In DNA, the CDR3 is TGTGCCAGCAGCCAAGATCGAGACGAGCAGTACTTC.

This clonotype was counted many times. The J gene is TRBJ2-1, the V gene TRBV28; D is perhaps TRBD2 (6 bases). Trimming stripped 3 bases from V and 7 bases from J, with 13 bases between. CDR1 MDHEN and CDR2 SYDVKM come from the germline V gene. This CDR3 contains 14 residues. DNA of the CDR3: TGTGCCAGCAGTTTGGGGACTGTCAAAAATGAGCAGTTCTTC. It encodes CASSLGTVKNEQFF.

This clonotype was detected ten times or more. This chain uses TRBV6-5 with TRBJ1-1, with D maybe TRBD1 (6 bases). Germline V gene sequence: CDR1 MNHEY, CDR2 SVGAGI. The CDR3 extends over 15 amino acids. V lost 6 bases and J 1 base, leaving 15 bases between the germline ends. The CDR3 DNA is TGTGCCAGCAGAACCCTACAGGGAACGAACACTGAAGCTTTCTTT. Protein sequence: CASRTLQGTNTEAFF.

This clonotype was picked up a small number of times. The chain has TRBV21-1 and TRBJ2-1; the table names TRBD2, a call not compared with the DNA. TRBV21-1 is tagged as a pseudogene. The CDR3 has 21 residues. The CDR3 nucleotides read TGTGCCAGCAGCACGCCTATGAGGAGACTAGCGGCCCCACACCGATACAATGAGCAGTTCTTC. This sequence encodes CASSTPMRRLAAPHRYNEQFF.

This clonotype was seen at least ten times. This chain connects TRBV28 to TRBJ2-3; tentatively, D is TRBD1 or TRBD2 (5 bases each). V was cut by 2 bases and J by 0 bases, with 18 bases left in between. From germline, CDR1 is MDHEN and CDR2 SYDVKM. The CDR3 sequence is 18 residues long. CDR3 loop: CASSLAGEGRASTDTQYF. CDR3 DNA: TGTGCCAGCAGTTTAGCCGGAGAGGGCAGGGCTAGCACAGATACGCAGTATTTT.

This clonotype turned up a few times. The rearrangement links TRBV19 to TRBJ1-1, with no clear D. The germline CDR1 and CDR2 sequences are LNHDA and SQIVND (reference sequence). This CDR3 has 16 amino acids. Trimming shortened V by 5 bases and J by 5 bases, and 21 bases separated the two germline ends. CDR3 in amino acids: CASSEGGWGVRTEAFF. The CDR3 DNA reads TGTGCCAGTAGTGAGGGAGGCTGGGGAGTGCGAACTGAAGCTTTCTTT.

This clonotype was observed at least ten times. V and J are TRBV5-1 and TRBJ1-2, with D tentatively TRBD1 (5 bases). V was pared by 7 bases and J by 2 bases, with 18 bases between. This CDR3 is built from 15 residues. The germline CDR1 and CDR2 sequences are SGHRS and YFSETQ. The CDR3 region is CASRIDSSRNYGYTF. The CDR3 nucleotides are TGCGCCAGCCGGATCGACAGCAGCCGCAACTATGGCTACACCTTC.

This clonotype appeared many times. The rearrangement uses TRBV12-3 or TRBV12-4 and TRBJ2-2, with 16 bases aligning to TRBD2. This CDR3 has 19 amino acids. V lost 4 bases and J lost 3; bases outside the gene matches: 8. CDR3 DNA: TGTGCCAGCAGTTCAACCGGGACTAGCGGGAGGGAGGACACCGGGGAGCTGTTTTTT. Protein: CASSSTGTSGREDTGELFF.

In this sample, this clonotype turned up many times. V usage is TRBV3-1 and J usage is TRBJ2-1; 13 bases map to TRBD2. From germline, CDR1 is LGHDT and CDR2 YNNKEL (reference sequence). The CDR3 has 17 residues. Losses at the gene ends were 3 bases for V and 4 bases for J; bases not matched to a gene: 6. The CDR3 DNA reads as TGTGCCAGCAGCCAGGGACTAGCGGGACTACCATACAATGAGCAGTTCTTC. As protein: CASSQGLAGLPYNEQFF.

This clonotype has at least ten counts. The rearrangement uses TRBV20-1 and TRBJ2-1; 9 bases are shared with TRBD2. V was clipped by 1 base and J by 6 bases; unmatched bases: 7. Germline loops: CDR1 DFQATT, CDR2 SNEGSKA (reference sequence). This CDR3 comprises 15 residues. The CDR3 reads CSARGSAGGGNEQFF. The CDR3 DNA sequence: TGCAGTGCTAGAGGGTCAGCGGGGGGCGGCAATGAGCAGTTCTTC.

In this sample, this clonotype turned up many times. The chain has TRBV25-1 and TRBJ2-5; D is ambiguous. V lost 8 bases and J 2 bases, leaving 15 bases between the germline ends. CDR3 length: 14 residues. Germline loops: CDR1 MGHDK, CDR2 SYGVNS. This CDR3 is CASSERVLQETQYF. The CDR3 DNA is TGTGCCAGCTCCGAACGGGTACTACAAGAGACCCAGTACTTC.

The chain has TRBV6-2 or TRBV6-3 and TRBJ2-2; possible D gene TRBD2, 6 bases. The CDR3 is 18 residues long. Germline loops: CDR1 MNHEY, CDR2 SVGEGT. V was clipped by 3 bases and J by 6 bases, with 23 bases between them. As DNA, the CDR3 is TGTGCCAGCAGTTATAGGGGATCGGGACTTCGGCGAGCCGGGGAGCTGTTTTTT. Amino acid sequence: CASSYRGSGLRRAGELFF.

This clonotype has ten or more counts. V and J are TRBV3-1 and TRBJ1-2; D gene ambiguous. Between the trimmed V and J ends, which lost 3 bases and 8 bases, there was a span of 7 bases. Germline V CDR1 and CDR2: LGHDT, YNNKEL (reference sequence). The CDR3 runs 11 residues. CDR3 DNA: TGTGCCAGCAGCCAGGAGCGCGGCTACACCTTC. This gives the protein CASSQERGYTF.

This clonotype was seen repeatedly, ten times or more. This chain connects TRBV7-2 to TRBJ2-1, with 9 bases that match TRBD1. The CDR3 is made up of 15 amino acids. CDR1 and CDR2 from the germline V gene are SGHTA and FQGNSA. J was trimmed by 6 bases and V by 5 bases; bases with no gene match: 8. CDR3 loop: CASSPAGTGINEQFF. Written as DNA, the CDR3 is TGTGCCAGCAGCCCCGCCGGGACAGGGATCAATGAGCAGTTCTTC.